These 32 T cell receptor beta chains were sequenced from one sample in a study of quantifying T cell responses using KT2 cells. Study overall: cDNA was made from DNase-treated RNA using alpha and beta constant primers.

The cDNA 3' end received a ligated oligonucleotide with a UMI. An equimolar mix of RC1.1 and RC1.2 primed the beta chain across TRBC1 and TRBC2. Via MiXCR, TCRdb re-called the UMI-ligation and nested PCR reads, giving one row per CDR3 protein. The top ten clones hold approximately 45% of a sample with approximately 43,000 distinct CDR3 sequences, over 15% of them seen once. Sequenced sample: PBMCs spiked with cells of the T cell clone KT2. The receptors derive from a human donor.

This clonotype was picked up many times. The chain joins TRBV20-1 to TRBJ2-3; 9 bases are shared with TRBD2. J was trimmed by 0 bases and V by 0 bases; bases with no gene match: 7. From germline, CDR1 is DFQATT and CDR2 SNEGSKA (reference sequence). The CDR3 is 17 residues long. The CDR3 region is CSARDLAGSPSTDTQYF. CDR3 nucleotides: TGCAGTGCTAGAGATCTAGCGGGGAGCCCTAGCACAGATACGCAGTATTTT.

V and J are TRBV27 and TRBJ1-6, with no clear D. V was pared by 7 bases and J by 2 bases, with 12 bases between. Germline V gene lookup returns CDR1 MNHEY and CDR2 SMNVEV (reference sequence). The CDR3 is made up of 15 amino acids. The CDR3 DNA reads TGTGCCAGCATGCTGGAGTCTACCTATAATTCACCCCTCCACTTT. Translating it yields CASMLESTYNSPLHF.

This clonotype has a handful of counts. V and J are TRBV19 and TRBJ2-2; D is ambiguous. This CDR3 is built from 16 residues. CDR1 is LNHDA, CDR2 SQIVND, per germline (reference sequence). Trimming removed 6 bases from V and 2 bases from J, with 16 bases in between. The CDR3 DNA reads TGTGCCAGTAGCGTACTACGGACGGAAAACACCGGGGAGCTGTTTTTT. It encodes CASSVLRTENTGELFF.

The V gene is TRBV5-6, the J gene TRBJ1-2; D perhaps matches TRBD1 (6 bases). Trimming took off 0 bases at V and 8 bases at J, with 11 bases between the two ends. Germline V gene data show CDR1 as SGHDT and CDR2 as YYEEEE. The CDR3 is 13 amino acids. The CDR3 region is CASSLVTGPGYTF. The CDR3, as DNA: TGTGCCAGCAGCTTGGTTACAGGGCCGGGCTACACCTTC.

The V and J genes are TRBV7-9 and TRBJ2-1; a possible D gene is TRBD2 (5 bases). The V gene's germline CDR1 is SEHNR and CDR2 FQNEAQ (reference sequence). The V end was cut by 2 bases, the J end by 9 bases, with 20 bases between. The CDR3 is 16 residues long. The CDR3, as DNA: TGTGCCAGCAGCTTATCCGGGCCCCCTAGCTACTGTGAGCAGTTCTTC. As protein: CASSLSGPPSYCEQFF.

This chain uses TRBV6-2 or TRBV6-3 with TRBJ1-5; 8 bases align to TRBD1. The germline V gene encodes CDR1 MNHEY and CDR2 SVGEGT. Trimming at V came to 8 bases and at J to 5 bases, leaving 11 bases not matched to a gene. The CDR3 sequence is 15 residues long. The CDR3 DNA is TGTGCCAGCCTCCCGACAGGGGTCCAACATCAGCCCCAGCATTTT. Protein product: CASLPTGVQHQPQHF.

This clonotype turned up a few times. One end of the junction varies from germline; a read error may be responsible. V is TRBV6-6 and J is TRBJ1-2; unclear D gene. The CDR3 loop spans 13 amino acids. The germline gives CDR1 MNHNY, CDR2 SVGAGI (reference sequence). The CDR3 loop reads CASSYDSNYDYTF. The CDR3 region has the DNA TGTGCCAGCAGTTACGACTCTAACTATGACTACACCTTC.

This clonotype was counted only a few times. This chain uses TRBV20-1 with TRBJ1-1, with D tentatively TRBD1 (5 bases). The CDR3 is 14 amino acids. The V gene lost 3 bases and the J gene lost 0 bases, with 11 bases spanning the gap. Germline loops: CDR1 DFQATT, CDR2 SNEGSKA (reference sequence). This chain's CDR3 is CSARFRGVNTEAFF. As DNA, the CDR3 is TGCAGTGCTAGGTTTCGGGGGGTGAACACTGAAGCTTTCTTT.

The V and J genes are TRBV6-5 and TRBJ1-2; no definite D call. The germline CDR1 and CDR2 sequences are MNHEY and SVGAGI. V was clipped by 6 bases and J by 5 bases, with 25 bases between them. There are 17 residues in the CDR3. The CDR3 sequence is CASRGARRHDRPYGYTF. Here the CDR3 DNA reads TGTGCCAGCAGGGGAGCCCGGAGACACGATAGGCCTTATGGCTACACCTTC.

The V call is TRBV9, the J call TRBJ2-3; 8 nucleotides agree with TRBD2. Germline V gives CDR1 SGDLS, CDR2 YYNGEE. The CDR3 is made up of 17 amino acids. V lost 4 bases to trimming and J lost 0 bases; unmatched junction nucleotides: 10. The CDR3 sequence is CASSPHLAGGSTDTQYF. Here the CDR3 DNA reads TGTGCCAGCAGCCCCCACCTGGCGGGGGGTAGCACAGATACGCAGTATTTT.

The V gene is TRBV5-1, the J gene TRBJ2-2, with D perhaps matching TRBD2 (6 bases). The V end lost 5 bases, the J end lost 4 bases, and 12 bases lay between the germline ends. The CDR3 runs to 14 residues. Germline CDR1 and CDR2: SGHRS and YFSETQ. The DNA of the CDR3 is TGCGCCAGCAGGGCGGGGTCTTCCACCGGGGAGCTGTTTTTT. This translates into CASRAGSSTGELFF.

This chain joins TRBV29-1 and TRBJ2-1, with 8 bases aligning to TRBD2. Germline V gene sequence: CDR1 SQVTM, CDR2 ANQGSEA. There are 15 residues in the CDR3. Unmatched junction bases numbered 5, after V lost 1 base and J lost 3 bases. The CDR3: CSVEGIAGHYNEQFF. CDR3 coding DNA: TGCAGCGTTGAAGGAATAGCGGGGCACTACAATGAGCAGTTCTTC.

The sample holds many counts of this clonotype. The chain carries TRBV30 and TRBJ2-1; a possible D gene is TRBD1 (6 bases). The V gene lost 2 bases and the J gene lost 8 bases, with 16 bases spanning the gap. The CDR3 is 14 residues long. Germline-derived CDR1 and CDR2 are GTSNPN and SVGIG (reference sequence). The CDR3 DNA follows: TGTGCCTGGAGTAGGGGGTTACGGCTCGATGAGCAGTTCTTC. Translated, it gives CAWSRGLRLDEQFF.

This clonotype occurred many times. Here the CDR3 DNA reads TGTGCCAGCAGCTTACCAGGGGAGAACACTGAAGCTTTCTTT. Its protein is CASSLPGENTEAFF. This chain joins TRBV7-8 and TRBJ1-1, with D tentatively TRBD1 (6 bases). Trimming took 2 bases from V and 1 from J, leaving 8 bases between them. Looked up from germline, CDR1 is SGHVS and CDR2 is FQNEAQ. This CDR3 contains 14 residues.

The V and J genes are TRBV12-3 or TRBV12-4 and TRBJ2-3; either TRBD1 or TRBD2 may fit D (5 bases each). The length of the CDR3 is 15 residues. V shed 7 bases and J shed 1 base, with 15 bases lying between them. The CDR3 DNA sequence: TGTGCCAGCACAGGGTCGGCGGGTCGCACAGATACGCAGTATTTT. This encodes CASTGSAGRTDTQYF.

The rearrangement joins TRBV3-1 to TRBJ1-3; perhaps TRBD1 as D (5 bases). Per germline, CDR1 LGHDT and CDR2 YNNKEL (reference sequence). This CDR3 spans 16 amino acids. V lost 0 bases to trimming and J lost 2 bases, with 11 bases between them. The CDR3 DNA is TGTGCCAGCAGCCAAGAATGGCAGGGTCCTGGAAACACCATATATTTT. Its protein product is CASSQEWQGPGNTIYF.

The chain links TRBV15 to TRBJ2-1, with D unclear. CDR3 length: 13 amino acids. The V gene lost 5 bases and the J gene lost 5 bases, with 10 bases spanning the gap. The germline gives CDR1 LNHNV, CDR2 YYDKDF (reference sequence). CDR3 bases: TGTGCCACCAGCTACGGACGGAACAATGAGCAGTTCTTC. Translating it yields CATSYGRNNEQFF.

This clonotype appeared a single time. This chain joins TRBV2 and TRBJ1-1, with D perhaps matching TRBD1 (6 bases). V was cut by 3 bases and J by 4 bases, with 15 bases left in between. Germline V gene lookup returns CDR1 SNHLY and CDR2 FYNNEI. The CDR3 sequence is 15 residues long. The chain's CDR3 is CASSESGGLVTEAFF. The CDR3 nucleotides are TGTGCCAGCAGTGAGAGCGGGGGGCTTGTCACTGAAGCTTTCTTT.

The rearrangement uses TRBV2 and TRBJ1-5; D call uncertain. This CDR3 contains 16 residues. CDR1 and CDR2 from the germline V gene are SNHLY and FYNNEI. V gave up 7 bases and J gave up 3 bases, with 19 bases separating them. This CDR3 reads CASTGSAALVNQPQHF. The CDR3 DNA reads TGTGCCAGCACGGGGTCGGCAGCCTTGGTCAATCAGCCCCAGCATTTT.

This clonotype was seen only a few times. The rearrangement links TRBV6-2 or TRBV6-3 to TRBJ1-1; 7 bases fit TRBD1. The V segment lost 8 bases and the J segment 4 bases; nucleotides outside the gene matches: 4. Germline V lookup: CDR1 MNHEY, CDR2 SVGEGT. The CDR3 covers 12 residues. The CDR3 sequence: CASQGGFTEAFF. DNA of the CDR3: TGTGCCAGCCAGGGGGGATTCACTGAAGCTTTCTTT.

This clonotype showed up many times. The genes are TRBV6-1 and TRBJ2-1; 7 bases match TRBD1. The CDR3 extends over 18 amino acids. Germline V lookup: CDR1 MNHNS, CDR2 SASEGT. After removal of 3 bases from V and 0 bases from J, the junction contained 11 bases not matched to a gene. In DNA form, the CDR3 reads TGTGCCAGCAGTGACAGTGGACAGGCCCAAAGCTCCTACAATGAGCAGTTCTTC. This encodes CASSDSGQAQSSYNEQFF.

There are a few counts of this clonotype. The gene calls are TRBV7-2 and TRBJ1-4, with a tentative D call TRBD1 (6 bases). The CDR3 is made up of 15 amino acids. CDR1 is SGHTA, CDR2 FQGNSA, per germline. V was shortened by 10 bases and J by 6 bases, with 21 bases between the two germline ends. The CDR3 here is CAISRGGPGDEKLFF. CDR3 DNA sequence: TGTGCCATCTCTAGGGGTGGGCCAGGGGATGAAAAACTGTTTTTT.

This rearrangement joins TRBV6-6 to TRBJ1-3; possibly TRBD1 for D (5 bases). Germline CDR1 MNHNY, CDR2 SVGAGI (reference sequence). Trimming took off 1 base at V and 1 base at J, with 14 bases between the two ends. The CDR3 is made up of 17 amino acids. CDR3 sequence: CASSYYQGGTSGNTIYF. CDR3 DNA: TGTGCCAGCAGTTACTACCAGGGAGGGACTTCTGGAAACACCATATATTTT.

V usage is TRBV5-1 and J usage is TRBJ1-2; perhaps TRBD1 as D (5 bases). Trimming removed 5 bases at V and 3 bases at J, with 14 bases between. Per the germline V gene, CDR1 is SGHRS and CDR2 is YFSETQ. This CDR3 comprises 14 residues. The CDR3 region is CASRYGTTDYGYTF. For the CDR3, the DNA is TGCGCCAGCAGATACGGGACGACGGACTATGGCTACACCTTC. The variable domain in full, completed from reference TRBV5-1 and TRBJ1-2, reads KAGVTQTPRYLIKTRGQQVTLSCSPISGHRSVSWYQQTPGQGLQFLFEYFSETQRNKGNFPGRFSGRQFSNSRSEMNVSTLELGDSALYLCASRYGTTDYGYTFGSGTRLTVV.

This clonotype was seen only a few times. The chain has TRBV6-1 and TRBJ2-5; the D is unclear. The germline V and J ends were trimmed by 0 bases and 0 bases, with 17 bases remaining between them. Per the germline V gene, CDR1 is MNHNS and CDR2 is SASEGT. This CDR3 region has 18 residues. The CDR3 region has the DNA TGTGCCAGCAGTGAAGCGCCGGTCAGATCCTCGTACCAAGAGACCCAGTACTTC. Translation gives CASSEAPVRSSYQETQYF.

On this clonotype itself: A much larger clone lies a single base off, so this may be a read error. J is TRBJ2-3 and V is TRBV12-3 or TRBV12-4; possible D gene TRBD2, 5 bases. CDR3 length: 15 residues. Trimming took off 1 base at V and 4 bases at J, with 12 bases between the two ends. The CDR3 loop is CASSLEGSSSDTQYF. CDR3 in DNA: TGTGCCAGCAGTTTAGAGGGTTCTAGCTCAGATACGCAGTATTTT.

This clonotype showed up just a few times. The chain uses TRBV12-3 or TRBV12-4 and TRBJ2-7; D is ambiguous. CDR3 length: 12 amino acids. Trimming shortened V by 1 base and J by 3 bases, and 4 bases separated the two germline ends. CDR3 sequence (DNA): TGTGCCAGCAGTTTAGGGGACTACGAGCAGTACTTC. Encoded protein: CASSLGDYEQYF.

This clonotype was observed a handful of times. V usage is TRBV6-2 or TRBV6-3 and J usage is TRBJ2-5, with TRBD1 as a possible D gene (6 bases). The V and J ends lost 6 bases and 13 bases respectively, with 15 bases between them. There are 11 residues in the CDR3. Germline V lookup: CDR1 MNHEY, CDR2 SVGEGT. DNA for the CDR3: TGTGCCAGCAGCGACTACAGGGAGATGTACTTC. It codes for CASSDYREMYF.

The chain uses TRBV7-8 and TRBJ2-1, with D possibly being TRBD2 (6 bases). Germline CDR1 SGHVS, CDR2 FQNEAQ. CDR3 length: 14 residues. Between the trimmed V and J ends, which lost 10 bases and 2 bases, there was a span of 15 bases. The CDR3 bases are TGTGCCACCCGGGAGATGGGGCCCTACAATGAGCAGTTCTTC. The encoded protein is CATREMGPYNEQFF.

The chain couples TRBV6-5 to TRBJ1-2; no firm D call. V lost 0 bases to trimming and J lost 6 bases, with 11 bases between them. Germline V gene sequence: CDR1 MNHEY, CDR2 SVGAGI. The CDR3 sequence is 14 residues long. The CDR3 DNA sequence: TGTGCCAGCAGTTACTCTGGGGAGGGCGATGGCTACACCTTC. Protein product: CASSYSGEGDGYTF.

In its sample, this clonotype was seen many times. The rearrangement links TRBV11-2 to TRBJ2-7; 12 positions agree with TRBD2. Germline V gives CDR1 SGHAT, CDR2 FQNNGV. J lost 4 bases, V lost 4 bases, and 8 bases had no gene match. This CDR3 is 16 amino acids long. The CDR3 nucleotides are TGTGCCAGCAGCTCAACAGACGGACTAGCGGGATACGAGCAGTACTTC. Its protein product is CASSSTDGLAGYEQYF.

This clonotype was observed a handful of times. The rearrangement links TRBV2 to TRBJ2-1; TRBD2 is a possible D gene (6 bases). The CDR3 is 16 residues long. The V and J ends lost 4 bases and 5 bases respectively, with 18 bases between them. Germline CDR1 is SNHLY and CDR2 is FYNNEI. The CDR3 protein is CASSGRDIATNNEQFF. Written as DNA, the CDR3 is TGTGCCAGCAGTGGGAGGGATATCGCTACGAACAATGAGCAGTTCTTC.